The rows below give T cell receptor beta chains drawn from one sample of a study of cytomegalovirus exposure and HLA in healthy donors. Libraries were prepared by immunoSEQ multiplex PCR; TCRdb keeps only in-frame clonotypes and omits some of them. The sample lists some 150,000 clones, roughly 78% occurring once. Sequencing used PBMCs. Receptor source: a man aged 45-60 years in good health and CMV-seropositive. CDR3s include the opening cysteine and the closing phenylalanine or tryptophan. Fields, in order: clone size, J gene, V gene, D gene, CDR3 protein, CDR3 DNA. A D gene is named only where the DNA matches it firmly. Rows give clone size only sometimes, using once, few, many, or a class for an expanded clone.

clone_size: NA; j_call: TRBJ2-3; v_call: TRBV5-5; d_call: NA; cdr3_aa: CASSLVAQGADTQYF; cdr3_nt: TGTGCCAGCAGCTTGGTGGCACAGGGAGCCGATACGCAGTATTTT
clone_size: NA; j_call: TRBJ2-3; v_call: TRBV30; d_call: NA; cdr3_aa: CAWSTGQSTDTQYF; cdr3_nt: TGTGCCTGGAGTACCGGACAGAGCACAGATACGCAGTATTTT
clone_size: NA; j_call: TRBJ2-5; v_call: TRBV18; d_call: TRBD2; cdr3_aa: CASSPPTGRGLAGRETQYF; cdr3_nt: TGTGCCAGCTCACCACCGACTGGGAGGGGACTAGCGGGAAGAGAGACCCAGTACTTC
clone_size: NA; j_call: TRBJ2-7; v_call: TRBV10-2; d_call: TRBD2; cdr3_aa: CASSEARTSGRNYEQYF; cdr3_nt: TGCGCCAGCAGTGAGGCCCGGACTAGCGGGAGAAACTACGAGCAGTACTTC
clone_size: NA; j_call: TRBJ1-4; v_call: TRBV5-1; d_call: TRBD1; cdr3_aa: CASSLYVSGTGYATNEKLFF; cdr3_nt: TGCGCCAGCAGCTTGTATGTAAGCGGGACAGGATATGCAACTAATGAAAAACTGTTTTTT
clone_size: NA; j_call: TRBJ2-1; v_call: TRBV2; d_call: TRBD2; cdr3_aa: CASSTARLAGVNEQFF; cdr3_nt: TGTGCCAGCAGTACCGCTAGACTAGCGGGGGTCAATGAGCAGTTCTTC
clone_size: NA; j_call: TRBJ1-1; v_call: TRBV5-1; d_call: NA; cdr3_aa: CASSLGGGNTEAFF; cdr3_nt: TGCGCCAGCAGCTTGGGCGGGGGGAACACTGAAGCTTTCTTT
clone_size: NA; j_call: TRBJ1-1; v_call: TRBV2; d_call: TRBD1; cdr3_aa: CASSVRGQGNTEAFF; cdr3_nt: TGTGCCAGCAGTGTTCGAGGACAGGGGAACACTGAAGCTTTCTTT
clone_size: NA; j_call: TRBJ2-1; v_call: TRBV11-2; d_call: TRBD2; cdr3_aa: CASSLDGLADNEQFF; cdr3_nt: TGTGCCAGCAGCTTAGATGGACTAGCCGACAATGAGCAGTTCTTC
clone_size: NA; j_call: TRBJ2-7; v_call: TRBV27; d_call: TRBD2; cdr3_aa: CASSLGTSGYEQYF; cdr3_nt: TGTGCCAGCAGTCTCGGGACTAGCGGATACGAGCAGTACTTC
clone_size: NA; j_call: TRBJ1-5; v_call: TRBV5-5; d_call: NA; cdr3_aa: CASSLERQPGQPQHF; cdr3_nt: TGTGCCAGCAGCTTGGAGCGACAGCCGGGCCAGCCCCAGCATTTT
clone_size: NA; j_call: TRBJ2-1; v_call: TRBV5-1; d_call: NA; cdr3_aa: CASTLLSSYNEQFF; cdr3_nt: TGCGCCAGCACGCTACTGAGCTCCTACAATGAGCAGTTCTTC
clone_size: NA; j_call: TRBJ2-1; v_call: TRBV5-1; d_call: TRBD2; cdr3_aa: CASSLFWRESPNEQFF; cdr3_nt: TGCGCCAGCAGCTTGTTTTGGCGGGAGAGCCCCAATGAGCAGTTCTTC
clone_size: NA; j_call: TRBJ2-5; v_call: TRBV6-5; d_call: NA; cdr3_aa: CASSSPGSETQYF; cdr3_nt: TGTGCCAGCAGTTCACCAGGGTCAGAGACCCAGTACTTC
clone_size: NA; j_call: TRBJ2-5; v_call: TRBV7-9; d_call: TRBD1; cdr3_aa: CASSEGTGGKKTQYF; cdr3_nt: TGTGCCAGCAGCGAGGGGACAGGGGGCAAGAAGACCCAGTACTTC
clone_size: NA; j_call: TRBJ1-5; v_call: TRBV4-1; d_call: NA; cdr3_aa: CASSFGGDRNQPQHF; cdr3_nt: TGCGCCAGCAGCTTCGGCGGTGATCGGAATCAGCCCCAGCATTTT
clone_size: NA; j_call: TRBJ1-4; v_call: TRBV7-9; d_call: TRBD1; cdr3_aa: CASSSTGQGLEKLFF; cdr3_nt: TGTGCCAGCAGCTCCACTGGACAGGGATTAGAAAAACTGTTTTTT
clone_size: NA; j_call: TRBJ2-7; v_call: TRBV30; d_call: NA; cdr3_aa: CAWSVLETYEQYF; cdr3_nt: TGTGCCTGGAGTGTACTAGAAACCTACGAGCAGTACTTC
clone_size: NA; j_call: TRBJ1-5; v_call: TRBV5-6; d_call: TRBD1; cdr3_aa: CASSRGQVTNQPQHF; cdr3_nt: TGTGCCAGCAGCCGGGGACAGGTCACTAATCAGCCCCAGCATTTT
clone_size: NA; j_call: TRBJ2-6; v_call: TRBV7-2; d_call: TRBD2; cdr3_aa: CASSFGLAGVGANVLTF; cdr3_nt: TGTGCCAGCAGCTTTGGACTAGCGGGAGTTGGGGCCAACGTCCTGACTTTC
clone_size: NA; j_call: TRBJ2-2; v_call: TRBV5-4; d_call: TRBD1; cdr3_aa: CASSFLDRAPDTGELFF; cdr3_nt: TGTGCCAGCAGCTTCCTCGACAGGGCCCCGGACACCGGGGAGCTGTTTTTT
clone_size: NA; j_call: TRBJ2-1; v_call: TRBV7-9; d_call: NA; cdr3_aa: CSSSQLHRGIYNEQFF; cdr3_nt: TGTTCCAGCAGTCAACTGCACCGGGGAATCTACAATGAGCAGTTCTTC
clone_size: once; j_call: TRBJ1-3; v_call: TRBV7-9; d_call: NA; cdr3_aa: CSSSPTGSSGNTIYF; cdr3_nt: TGTTCCAGCAGTCCCACAGGGAGCTCTGGAAACACCATATATTTT
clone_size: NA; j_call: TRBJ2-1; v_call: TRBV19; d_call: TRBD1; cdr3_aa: CASSRQGDEQFF; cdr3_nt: TGTGCCAGTAGTCGACAGGGCGATGAGCAGTTCTTC
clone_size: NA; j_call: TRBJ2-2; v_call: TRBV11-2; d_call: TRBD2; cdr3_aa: CASRSGAVTGEPFF; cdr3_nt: TGTGCCAGCAGGAGCGGGGCGGTCACCGGGGAGCCGTTTTTT
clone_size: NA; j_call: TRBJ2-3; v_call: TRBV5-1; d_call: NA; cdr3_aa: CASSSTRNTDTQYF; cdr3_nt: TGCGCCAGCAGCTCGACTAGGAACACAGATACGCAGTATTTT
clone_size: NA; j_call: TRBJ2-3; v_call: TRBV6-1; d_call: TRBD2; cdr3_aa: CANRDYDTDTQYF; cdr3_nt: TGTGCCAACCGGGACTACGACACAGATACGCAGTATTTT
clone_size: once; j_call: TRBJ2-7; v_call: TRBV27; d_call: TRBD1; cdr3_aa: CASSLLQGLCEQYF; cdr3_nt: TGTGCCAGCAGTCTCTTACAGGGGTTGTGCGAGCAGTACTTC
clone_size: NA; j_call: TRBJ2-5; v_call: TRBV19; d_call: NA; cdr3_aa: CASSIGRATKETQYF; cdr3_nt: TGTGCCAGTAGTATAGGAAGAGCCACCAAGGAGACCCAGTACTTC
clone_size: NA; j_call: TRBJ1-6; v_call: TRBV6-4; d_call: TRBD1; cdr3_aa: CASRLTGDSPLHF; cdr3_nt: TGTGCCAGCAGATTGACAGGGGATTCACCCCTCCACTTT
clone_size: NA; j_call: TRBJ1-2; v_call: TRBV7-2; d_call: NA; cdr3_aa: CASSPQTGIYGYTF; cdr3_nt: TGTGCCAGCAGTCCTCAGACAGGCATCTATGGCTACACCTTC
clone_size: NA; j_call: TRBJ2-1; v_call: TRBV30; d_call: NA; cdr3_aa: CARGTVSYNEQFF; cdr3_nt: TGTGCCCGGGGGACCGTTTCTTACAATGAGCAGTTCTTC
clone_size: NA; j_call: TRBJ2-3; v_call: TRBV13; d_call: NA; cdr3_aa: CASSFGEALRDTQYF; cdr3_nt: TGTGCCAGCAGCTTTGGGGAGGCCCTCAGAGATACGCAGTATTTT
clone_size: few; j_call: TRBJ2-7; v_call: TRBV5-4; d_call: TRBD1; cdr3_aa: CASSRSNRGDEQYF; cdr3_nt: TGTGCCAGCAGCCGATCAAACAGGGGTGACGAGCAGTACTTC
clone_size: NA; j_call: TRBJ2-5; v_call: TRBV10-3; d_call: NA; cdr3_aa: CAISDRGDWGETQYF; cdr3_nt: TGTGCCATCAGTGACAGGGGGGATTGGGGAGAGACCCAGTACTTC
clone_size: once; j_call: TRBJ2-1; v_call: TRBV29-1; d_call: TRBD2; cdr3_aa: CSGLSGGNEQFF; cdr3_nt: TGCAGCGGCCTTAGCGGGGGGAATGAGCAGTTCTTC